These T cell receptor beta chains were read from a single sample in a study of siplizumab effects on memory and regulatory T cells. Some clones are missing from TCRdb's copy, which holds only in-frame ones; the method was immunoSEQ multiplex PCR. The table shows some 81,000 clones, with over 90% occurring only once. The sample was CD8+ T cells sorted from blood. The receptor set was obtained from a human donor in good health. Each CDR3 is given without its conserved first and last residue. The D gene is left open where the match is weak.

TRBJ2-2,TRBV19,TRBD1,ASSPPGQKAGELF
TRBJ2-7,TRBV6-1,TRBD2,ASSEGTSGSYEQY
TRBJ1-5,TRBV28,.,ASSLYRSVSNQPQH
TRBJ2-4,TRBV27,.,ASSLSSVAKNIQY
TRBJ2-7,TRBV5-5,TRBD2,ASSEHVAGGYEQY
TRBJ1-3,TRBV10-2,.,ASLPGTAYSGNTIY
TRBJ2-7,TRBV7-9,.,ASSWALGGATYEQY
TRBJ2-3,TRBV10-1,.,ASRDPGPGGDTQY
TRBJ2-7,TRBV5-8,.,ASSFLQYSYEQY
TRBJ2-2,TRBV2,.,ASAEGRATGELF
TRBJ2-7,TRBV2,TRBD1,ASSGQGATHEQY
TRBJ1-3,TRBV29-1,.,SVGDGGRRNTIY
TRBJ2-7,TRBV10-1,TRBD1,ASSESPGTGPYEQY
TRBJ2-3,TRBV11-3,.,ASSQQTTDTQY
TRBJ2-7,TRBV7-2,.,ASSQMGRTYEQY
TRBJ1-1,TRBV7-9,.,ASSLARVGIEAF
TRBJ2-6,TRBV7-9,.,ASSLPQGTGANVLT
TRBJ2-1,TRBV28,TRBD2,ASSVMMRDYYNEQF
TRBJ2-7,TRBV21-1,.,ASSKYGLANYEQY
TRBJ2-6,TRBV19,.,ASNSGANVLT
TRBJ2-5,TRBV7-3,TRBD1,ASSFGTGKETQY
TRBJ1-5,TRBV27,.,ASSTIRTENQPQH
TRBJ2-1,TRBV27,TRBD1,ASRRAGRGPYNEQF
TRBJ2-2,TRBV4-2,TRBD2,ASSQGTTSVGELF
TRBJ1-3,TRBV4-1,TRBD1,ASSQGYNRGKTGNTIY
TRBJ2-7,TRBV30,.,AWSGGSRYEQY
TRBJ2-7,TRBV14,.,ASSQVVQGYEQY
TRBJ2-1,TRBV27,TRBD2,ASSPAWSLADDEQF
TRBJ2-3,TRBV7-3,TRBD2,ASSDGLAPPTDTQY
TRBJ2-7,TRBV27,TRBD1,ASSPIGPGTGYYEQY
TRBJ2-7,TRBV14,TRBD2,ASSQDPGGRNEQY
TRBJ1-2,TRBV5-6,.,ASSSDLYYGYT
TRBJ1-2,TRBV29-1,.,SVEFWDGYFYGYT
TRBJ1-5,TRBV2,.,ASSGWNQPQH
TRBJ2-7,TRBV11-1,TRBD2,ASSLDPLSGSRRVREQY
TRBJ2-3,TRBV6-4,TRBD2,ASKKTSEVTDTQY
TRBJ2-3,TRBV29-1,TRBD1,SAQTGAISTDTQY
TRBJ1-2,TRBV5-5,.,ASSLAGSGYGYT
TRBJ2-5,TRBV6-5,.,ASSQVGDETQY
TRBJ2-7,TRBV5-6,.,ASSLTEYEQY
TRBJ2-7,TRBV4-1,TRBD1,ASSSRTGGAYEQY
TRBJ2-3,TRBV10-3,.,AISRETTSTDTQY
TRBJ1-5,TRBV19,.,ASSMTFPPNQPQH
TRBJ2-3,TRBV5-5,TRBD1,ASGQGALITDTQY
TRBJ1-1,TRBV28,.,ASRTFMTSRPEAF
TRBJ2-1,TRBV27,.,ASSLQGMANEQF
TRBJ2-7,TRBV5-1,.,ASSPHGSEQY
TRBJ2-5,TRBV28,.,ASSSPPGFRETQY
TRBJ2-3,TRBV29-1,TRBD2,SVDTGTSGRDTQY